This is a list of T cell receptor beta chains from one sample in a study of shared clonotypes between healthy human individuals. Clones were sequenced by immunoSEQ multiplex PCR, and TCRdb holds only the in-frame ones, with some missing. The data show hundreds of thousands of clones, roughly 98% seen once. Material for sequencing was naive CD8+ T cells sorted from blood. The source is a man aged 25-45 years in good health. CDR3s leave out the opening cysteine and the closing phenylalanine or tryptophan. A D gene is named only where the DNA matches it firmly.

CDR3aa | j_gene | v_gene | d_gene
ASSVVSTGELF | TRBJ2-2 | TRBV9 | .
ASSQEIGIYEQY | TRBJ2-7 | TRBV4-1 | .
ASSQSGNQPQH | TRBJ1-5 | TRBV7-6 | .
ASRPGTGYEQY | TRBJ2-7 | TRBV7-9 | .
ASSESGELF | TRBJ2-2 | TRBV10-2 | .
ASSLEGWAPGELF | TRBJ2-2 | TRBV11-2 | .
ASSLLSSYEQY | TRBJ2-7 | TRBV27 | .
AYQGAFTEAF | TRBJ1-1 | TRBV7-9 | TRBD1
ASSLDVAAYEQY | TRBJ2-7 | TRBV5-1 | .
ASSPAGAVTDTQY | TRBJ2-3 | TRBV18 | .
ARGGQDPIPVTDTQY | TRBJ2-3 | TRBV5-3 | TRBD1
ASSFGTSGKEQF | TRBJ2-1 | TRBV5-1 | TRBD2
ASRGLGYNEQF | TRBJ2-1 | TRBV5-1 | TRBD2
ASTPGRPIHEQY | TRBJ2-7 | TRBV2 | .
ASSLTSSEQY | TRBJ2-7 | TRBV7-8 | .
SVELGQGIGAYEQY | TRBJ2-7 | TRBV29-1 | TRBD1
ASSILLTGPTGELF | TRBJ2-2 | TRBV4-1 | .
ASSLVGSGLLSSYEQY | TRBJ2-7 | TRBV5-4 | .
ASRAGGVFGYT | TRBJ1-2 | TRBV27 | TRBD1
ASSPPDSQETQY | TRBJ2-5 | TRBV18 | .
ASSQGSPSSYEQY | TRBJ2-7 | TRBV9 | .
ASSEEDRNEQF | TRBJ2-1 | TRBV6-4 | TRBD1
ASSGTSGRNTDTQY | TRBJ2-3 | TRBV9 | TRBD2
ASSVTGVGTYEQY | TRBJ2-7 | TRBV7-9 | TRBD1
ASSLRTGEFYEQY | TRBJ2-7 | TRBV4-3 | TRBD1
ASSVAGTGDGYT | TRBJ1-2 | TRBV19 | TRBD1